This is a list of T cell receptor beta chains from one sample in a study of cytotoxic CD8 clonotypes in ibrutinib-treated CLL. The repertoire was sequenced with immunoSEQ multiplex PCR; TCRdb's copy has only in-frame clones and lacks some. The sample consists of approximately 330,000 clones, around four fifths of them appearing once. The sample here was PBMCs, taken before ibrutinib treatment. The source of these receptors is a human donor with chronic lymphocytic leukemia. Both conserved end residues are part of each CDR3. A D gene is named only where the DNA matches it firmly. Rows give clone size only sometimes, using once, few, many, or a class for an expanded clone.

d_gene: .
j_gene: TRBJ2-1
v_gene: TRBV6-5
abundance: .
CDR3nt: TGTGCCAGCAGTGCGGAGACTACTTACAATGAGCAGTTCTTC
CDR3aa: CASSAETTYNEQFF

d_gene: .
j_gene: TRBJ2-4
v_gene: TRBV18
abundance: few
CDR3nt: TGTGCCAGCCCCTGGGTCAAAAACATTCAGTACTTC
CDR3aa: CASPWVKNIQYF

d_gene: .
j_gene: TRBJ2-7
v_gene: TRBV7-2
abundance: .
CDR3nt: TGTGCCAGCAGCTTAGAGGCCTCCAGCTCCTACGAGCAGTACTTC
CDR3aa: CASSLEASSSYEQYF

d_gene: TRBD2
j_gene: TRBJ2-5
v_gene: TRBV5-1
abundance: .
CDR3nt: TGCGCCAGCAGCTTGGCCTTGGCGGGAGTTGCCCCTCAAGAGACCCAGTACTTC
CDR3aa: CASSLALAGVAPQETQYF

d_gene: TRBD1
j_gene: TRBJ2-1
v_gene: TRBV5-1
abundance: .
CDR3nt: TGCGCCAGCAGCTTGGGGACAGGGTCCTCCAATGAGCAGTTCTTC
CDR3aa: CASSLGTGSSNEQFF

d_gene: TRBD2
j_gene: TRBJ2-7
v_gene: TRBV4-3
abundance: .
CDR3nt: TGCGCCAGCAGCCAATATAGCGGGAGGAGCTCCTACGAGCAGTACTTC
CDR3aa: CASSQYSGRSSYEQYF

d_gene: TRBD2
j_gene: TRBJ2-2
v_gene: TRBV4-3
abundance: .
CDR3nt: TGCGCCAGCAGCTACTACGAGCGGGATACACCCGGGGAGCTGTTTTTT
CDR3aa: CASSYYERDTPGELFF

d_gene: .
j_gene: TRBJ1-4
v_gene: TRBV29-1
abundance: .
CDR3nt: TGCAGCGTTAAATCCCCTAATGAAAAACTGTTTTTT
CDR3aa: CSVKSPNEKLFF

d_gene: TRBD2
j_gene: TRBJ2-5
v_gene: TRBV7-7
abundance: .
CDR3nt: TGTGCTAGCAGCCAGGGGCCAGCGGGAGTAGAGACCCAGTACTTC
CDR3aa: CASSQGPAGVETQYF

d_gene: .
j_gene: TRBJ2-2
v_gene: TRBV30
abundance: .
CDR3nt: TGTGCCTGGAGTTTCGACACCCACCGGGAGCTGTTTTTT
CDR3aa: CAWSFDTHRELFF

d_gene: TRBD1
j_gene: TRBJ1-3
v_gene: TRBV6-1
abundance: .
CDR3nt: TGTGCCAGCAGTGAAGCTGGGACAGGTGCTGGAAACACCATATATTTT
CDR3aa: CASSEAGTGAGNTIYF

d_gene: .
j_gene: TRBJ2-7
v_gene: TRBV5-1
abundance: .
CDR3nt: TGCGCCAGCAGCTTTACAGGGTCCCCCACCTACGAGCAGTACTTC
CDR3aa: CASSFTGSPTYEQYF

d_gene: .
j_gene: TRBJ1-4
v_gene: TRBV7-6
abundance: .
CDR3nt: TGTGCCAGCAGCCCACAACAGGGTCTGGCTGAAAAACTGTTTTTT
CDR3aa: CASSPQQGLAEKLFF

d_gene: .
j_gene: TRBJ1-5
v_gene: TRBV21-1
abundance: .
CDR3nt: TGTGCCAGCAGCAAAGAGTGGGGGGCGGGCCAGCCCCAGCATTTT
CDR3aa: CASSKEWGAGQPQHF

d_gene: TRBD2
j_gene: TRBJ2-1
v_gene: TRBV28
abundance: .
CDR3nt: TGTGCCAGCAGTTCTCTTCCGGGACTAGCGGAAAACAATGAGCAGTTCTTC
CDR3aa: CASSSLPGLAENNEQFF

d_gene: .
j_gene: TRBJ2-7
v_gene: TRBV4-3
abundance: .
CDR3nt: TGCGCCAGCAGCCAAGAGGAAAGGCTCTACGAGCAGTACTTC
CDR3aa: CASSQEERLYEQYF

d_gene: TRBD1
j_gene: TRBJ2-1
v_gene: TRBV11-3
abundance: few
CDR3nt: TGTGCCAGCAGCCCGGGACAGGGATCTTACAATGAGCAGTTCTTC
CDR3aa: CASSPGQGSYNEQFF

d_gene: .
j_gene: TRBJ1-2
v_gene: TRBV10-1
abundance: .
CDR3nt: TGCGCCAGCAGTGATAACCCGGGGAACTATGGCTACACCTTC
CDR3aa: CASSDNPGNYGYTF

d_gene: .
j_gene: TRBJ2-1
v_gene: TRBV28
abundance: .
CDR3nt: TGTGCCAGCAGTTTGGACTTCCAAAGAGACAATGAGCAGTTCTTC
CDR3aa: CASSLDFQRDNEQFF